This T cell receptor beta chain was profiled in a study of CD8 T cells in ankylosing spondylitis (TCRdb year 2017). Study-wide context: T cell receptor beta repertoires were profiled in healthy donors and ankylosing spondylitis patients so that disease-linked TCR variants could be found. The whole study cohort included 85 to 120 healthy donors and around 25 ankylosing spondylitis patients. Peripheral blood samples were taken, and synovial fluid was additionally collected from ankylosing spondylitis patients.

Results the study describes overall, beyond this receptor: Some TCR beta motif variants had previously been reported in synovial fluid and blood of reactive arthritis patients, which suggested common disease-initiation mechanisms. The disease-linked clones had a CD8+ phenotype and were found at relatively low frequencies in peripheral blood. Blood from ankylosing spondylitis patients appeared to be characterized by a TCR beta motif made up of about 8 highly homologous amino acid variants. According to the report, matched synovial fluid samples from ankylosing spondylitis patients were significantly enriched for the disease-linked clones.

This clonotype was counted at least ten times. What antigen it recognizes has not been identified. Within one base of it there is no much larger clone, and no base qualities were kept. Taken from the germline V gene, the CDR1 and CDR2 loops are SGHAT and FQNNGV. The CDR3 spans 13 residues, from the cysteine through the phenylalanine. CDR3 DNA only is kept here, 39 bases in frame from base 1. The trim is 2 bases for V and 1 base for J, with a gap of 5 bases between the germline ends. This sample was sequenced with an Illumina HiSeq 2500. Quantitative 5'-RACE with molecular barcodes was used to prepare TCR beta libraries. The authors processed their data as follows. A new computational method, built on a probabilistic model of VDJ rearrangement, was used to identify disease-linked TCR variants. Using fastp at Q25 and MiXCR, TCRdb reprocessed the public reads and kept productive beta chains. Entries are consolidated by CDR3 protein sequence, retaining the most common genes and DNA. These V and J calls rely on TCRdb rather than the paper's analysis. The sample table shows some 220,000 distinct CDR3 sequences, and about 7% are seen once. The ten largest clones take up 12% to 15% of the sample.

This clonotype was obtained from a male donor with ankylosing spondylitis. The V and J genes are TRBV11-2 and TRBJ1-1; the D gene remains uncertain. Sequenced input: blood, either unsorted or a sorted T cell fraction (not recorded which). CDR3 loop: CASSLIRNTEAFF. The nucleotide sequence reads TGTGCCAGCAGCTTAATACGGAACACTGAAGCTTTCTTT.